These 15 T cell receptor beta chains were sequenced from one sample in a study of regulatory T cells in long-lasting Graves disease. Regarding time point: persistent/refractory GD, antithyroid drugs over 5 years with positive TRAb. Following extraction of RNA from PBMCs, that RNA was used to make the TCR library. Combining iRepertoire HTBI primers with Arm-PCR of CDR3 regions, the authors built TCR beta libraries. TCRdb redid the calling of the multiplex PCR reads with MiXCR, one entry per CDR3 protein. The sample carries about 450,000 distinct CDR3 sequences, 20% to 25% recorded once. The material was peripheral blood mononuclear cells (PBMCs), obtained when the disease was refractory, from a patient treated with antithyroid drugs. These receptors were taken from a female donor with Graves disease.

J is TRBJ1-1 and V is TRBV20-1, with a weak D call TRBD1 (5 bases). The CDR3 has 13 residues. The germline V gene encodes CDR1 DFQATT and CDR2 SNEGSKA (reference sequence). V lost 1 base to trimming and J lost 11 bases, with 17 bases between them. CDR3 nucleotides: TGCAGTGCTAGAGCAATCCAACAGGTCTCGGCTTTCTTT. Translating gives CSARAIQQVSAFF.

There are a few counts of this clonotype. The chain couples TRBV20-1 to TRBJ2-5; 14 bases align to TRBD2. Trimming at V came to 6 bases and at J to 5 bases, leaving 8 bases not matched to a gene. The CDR3 has 15 residues. CDR1 is DFQATT, CDR2 SNEGSKA, per germline (reference sequence). The CDR3 DNA reads TGCAGTGCCACGGGACTAGCGGGAGTCGGCGAGACCCAGTACTTC. Protein sequence: CSATGLAGVGETQYF.

This clonotype was seen a handful of times. V gene TRBV6-1 combines with J gene TRBJ2-7; 10 positions match TRBD1. The CDR3 has 13 amino acids. Germline V CDR1 and CDR2: MNHNS, SASEGT. V lost 7 bases to trimming and J lost 6 bases; unmatched junction nucleotides: 6. CDR3 residues: CASTVDRGPEQYF. Here the CDR3 DNA reads TGTGCCAGCACCGTCGACAGGGGGCCCGAGCAGTACTTC.

A few counts support this clonotype. This CDR3 is CSAPAVGNGKNIQYF. DNA for the CDR3: TGCAGTGCCCCGGCGGTTGGGAACGGTAAAAACATTCAGTACTTC. The chain couples TRBV20-1 to TRBJ2-4; D is ambiguous. CDR1 is DFQATT, CDR2 SNEGSKA, per germline (reference sequence). The V gene lost 6 bases and the J gene lost 4 bases, with 19 bases spanning the gap. This CDR3 region has 15 residues.

This clonotype was found once. This chain links TRBV4-3 with TRBJ1-2; D is ambiguous. Trimming removed 0 bases at V and 0 bases at J, with 11 bases between. Per germline, CDR1 LGHNA and CDR2 YSLEER. The CDR3 runs 16 residues. DNA for the CDR3: TGCGCCAGCAGCCAAGATGTAGCCAGATCTAACTATGGCTACACCTTC. It specifies CASSQDVARSNYGYTF.

This clonotype was seen only a few times. V usage is TRBV7-9 and J usage is TRBJ1-2; D is unresolved. V was cut by 5 bases and J by 8 bases, with 15 bases left in between. This CDR3 has 13 amino acids. Germline V gene data show CDR1 as SEHNR and CDR2 as FQNEAQ (reference sequence). The CDR3 loop is CASSETRNGGYTF. DNA of the CDR3: TGTGCCAGCAGCGAGACCCGAAATGGGGGCTACACCTTC.

As concerns this clonotype: This may be a read error: a much more frequent sequence differs by one nucleotide. The gene calls are TRBV20-1 and TRBJ1-6, with a tentative D call TRBD1 (5 bases). The CDR3 runs to 16 residues. The germline CDR1 and CDR2 sequences are DFQATT and SNEGSKA (reference sequence). The CDR3 DNA sequence: TGCAGTGCTAGGCCCGGAACAGGTGTTTATAATCCACCCCTCCACTTT. It codes for CSARPGTGVYNPPLHF.

The chain employs TRBV7-2 and TRBJ2-5; D tentatively reads TRBD1 or TRBD2 (5 bases each). V gave up 5 bases and J gave up 5 bases, with 15 bases separating them. Looked up from germline, CDR1 is SGHTA and CDR2 is FQGNSA. The CDR3 has 14 amino acids. In nucleotides, the CDR3 is TGTGCCAGCAGCCAGGGACCACCGTTGGAGACCCAGTACTTC. The encoded protein is CASSQGPPLETQYF.

This chain uses TRBV9 with TRBJ2-2; 7 nucleotides line up with TRBD2. The CDR3 is 16 amino acids. V lost 2 bases, J lost 0 bases, and 4 bases stayed unmatched. Germline assignment: CDR1 SGDLS and CDR2 YYNGEE. CDR3 in amino acids: CASSVTSEANTGELFF. The CDR3, as DNA: TGTGCCAGCAGCGTTACTAGCGAGGCGAACACCGGGGAGCTGTTTTTT.

Note on this clonotype: A much larger clonotype is one base distant, so this may be a read error. The rearrangement joins TRBV27 to TRBJ2-7, with TRBD1 matching over 7 bases. CDR1 MNHEY and CDR2 SMNVEV come from the germline V gene (reference sequence). The CDR3 loop spans 15 amino acids. Trimming took 2 bases from V and 3 from J; bases not matched to a gene: 7. The CDR3 region has the DNA TGTGCCAGCAGTTTAAAGGCAGGGGACAGCTACGAGCAGTACTTC. This translates into CASSLKAGDSYEQYF.

This clonotype was found many times. The chain has TRBV20-1 and TRBJ1-4, with D possibly being TRBD1 (5 bases). The CDR3 totals 15 residues. Germline V gives CDR1 DFQATT, CDR2 SNEGSKA (reference sequence). Deletions cut 6 bases from V and 6 bases from J, with 20 bases between. CDR3 amino acids: CSATDGSGYYEKLFF. The CDR3 coding sequence is TGCAGTGCCACAGATGGTTCAGGGTACTATGAAAAACTGTTTTTT.

This clonotype was seen only a few times. The chain employs TRBV5-5 and TRBJ2-7; TRBD1 might be the D (5 bases). CDR1 is SGHKS and CDR2 is YYEKEE in the germline V gene (reference sequence). Trimming cost V 5 bases and J 7 bases, with 13 bases left between them. There are 12 residues in the CDR3. The CDR3, as DNA: TGTGCCAGCAGTAGAGGTGGGGCAGAGCAGTACTTC. Its protein is CASSRGGAEQYF.

The rearrangement uses TRBV7-2 and TRBJ1-1; D remains ambiguous. The CDR3 is made up of 15 amino acids. V lost 2 bases and J 0 bases, leaving 10 bases between the germline ends. Germline V gene lookup returns CDR1 SGHTA and CDR2 FQGNSA. The CDR3 protein is CASSLITRMNTEAFF. CDR3 sequence (DNA): TGTGCCAGCAGCTTAATAACAAGAATGAACACTGAAGCTTTCTTT.

About this clonotype: A much larger clone is a single base away; this may be a read error. This sequence joins TRBV6-1 and TRBJ1-1; D gene unclear. The germline V gene has CDR1 MNHNS and CDR2 SASEGT. The ends were cut back, 2 bases at V and 5 bases at J, with 15 bases in the middle. The CDR3 consists of 15 residues. This CDR3 reads CASSEKAWPGTEAFF. Written as DNA, the CDR3 is TGTGCCAGCAGTGAAAAGGCTTGGCCCGGGACTGAAGCTTTCTTT.

A word on this clonotype: One base away lies a much larger clone, so this may be a sequencing read error. The chain uses TRBV2 and TRBJ1-4, with 7 bases identical to TRBD1. This CDR3 comprises 14 residues. CDR1 and CDR2 (germline): SNHLY, FYNNEI. V dropped 5 bases and J dropped 10; count of bases not matched to a gene: 10. This chain's CDR3 is CASSFRGGNGKLFF. For the CDR3, the DNA is TGTGCCAGCAGTTTTAGAGGGGGCAACGGAAAACTGTTTTTT.